A selection of T cell receptor beta chains follows, all from one sample in a study of blood T cells in healthy people across ages. TCRdb passed the 5' RACE reads through MiXCR, listing each CDR3 protein once. The sample consists of approximately 760,000 distinct CDR3 sequences, roughly 25% of them appearing once. This sample also belongs to another study, concerning T cells of mothers and their children.

The specimen sequenced was blood. The source is a boy between 10 and 17 years old in good health. Both conserved end residues are part of each CDR3. A D gene is named only where the DNA matches it firmly. Size tells how often a clone was seen (once, few, many) or the class of an expanded clone, and some rows leave it out.

D: .; J: TRBJ1-5; V: TRBV12-3/TRBV12-4; size: few; CDR3: CASSYGGAQQPQHF; DNA: TGTGCCAGCAGCTACGGGGGGGCTCAGCAGCCCCAGCATTTT
D: .; J: TRBJ2-3; V: TRBV29-1; size: few; CDR3: CSVPPISASTDTQYF; DNA: TGCAGCGTCCCCCCTATATCGGCTAGCACAGATACGCAGTATTTT
D: TRBD2; J: TRBJ2-5; V: TRBV27; size: .; CDR3: CASSRNSGTTSETQYF; DNA: TGTGCCAGCAGCAGGAATAGCGGGACAACTTCAGAGACCCAGTACTTC
D: .; J: TRBJ2-1; V: TRBV29-1; size: .; CDR3: CSVTHHWGNEQFF; DNA: TGCAGCGTCACCCATCATTGGGGCAATGAGCAGTTCTTC
D: .; J: TRBJ2-5; V: TRBV15; size: few; CDR3: CATSGPNEDSLSYKQETQYF; DNA: TGTGCCACCAGCGGGCCGAACGAAGACAGTCTTTCGTATAAGCAAGAGACCCAGTACTTC
D: TRBD1; J: TRBJ1-3; V: TRBV4-2; size: few; CDR3: CASSPTSGTGGAGNTIYF; DNA: TGTGCCAGCAGCCCTACCTCCGGGACAGGGGGCGCGGGAAACACCATATATTTT
D: .; J: TRBJ2-3; V: TRBV7-8; size: few; CDR3: CASSSRDIYTDTQYF; DNA: TGTGCCAGCAGCTCCCGGGACATTTACACAGATACGCAGTATTTT
D: TRBD2; J: TRBJ2-1; V: TRBV29-1; size: few; CDR3: CSVGRGGSYNEQFF; DNA: TGCAGCGTTGGCCGGGGGGGCTCCTACAATGAGCAGTTCTTC
D: .; J: TRBJ2-7; V: TRBV3-1; size: few; CDR3: CASSQAGLGYEQYF; DNA: TGTGCCAGCAGCCAAGCGGGACTTGGCTACGAGCAGTACTTC
D: TRBD1; J: TRBJ2-7; V: TRBV6-2/TRBV6-3; size: .; CDR3: CASSHGLDRGSYEQYF; DNA: TGTGCCAGCAGCCACGGCCTGGACAGGGGGTCCTACGAGCAGTACTTC
D: .; J: TRBJ2-4; V: TRBV12-3/TRBV12-4; size: few; CDR3: CASSLDKLAKNIQYF; DNA: TGTGCCAGCAGTTTAGACAAGTTAGCCAAAAACATTCAGTACTTC
D: .; J: TRBJ2-5; V: TRBV2; size: few; CDR3: CASRAGGSPQETQYF; DNA: TGTGCCAGCAGGGCAGGCGGGTCCCCACAAGAGACCCAGTACTTC
D: .; J: TRBJ2-1; V: TRBV7-9; size: few; CDR3: CASSLVQGVNEQFF; DNA: TGTGCCAGCAGCTTAGTTCAGGGTGTTAATGAGCAGTTCTTC
D: .; J: TRBJ1-1; V: TRBV20-1; size: few; CDR3: CSAKSGLTNTEAFF; DNA: TGCAGTGCTAAATCGGGACTCACGAACACTGAAGCTTTCTTT
D: TRBD2; J: TRBJ2-1; V: TRBV11-2; size: .; CDR3: CASSRLREAGWRQFF; DNA: TGTGCCAGCAGCCGTCTACGGGAGGCCGGGTGGAGGCAGTTCTTC
D: TRBD2; J: TRBJ2-1; V: TRBV7-2; size: few; CDR3: CASSLAGLAGGQFF; DNA: TGTGCCAGCAGCTTAGCGGGACTAGCGGGGGGGCAGTTCTTC
D: .; J: TRBJ2-2; V: TRBV5-7; size: .; CDR3: CASRWYSGELFF; DNA: TGTGCCAGCCGATGGTATTCCGGGGAGCTGTTTTTT
D: TRBD2; J: TRBJ2-3; V: TRBV7-2; size: few; CDR3: CASSLELAGGRNTQYF; DNA: TGTGCCAGCAGCTTAGAACTAGCGGGAGGGAGGAATACGCAGTATTTT